The sequence of this T cell receptor beta chain was determined in a study of chemoradiotherapy in HPV16-positive cancers. The germline V gene encodes CDR1 GTSNPN and CDR2 SVGIG (reference sequence). V shed 3 bases and J 0 bases; nucleotides not matched to a gene: 1. This CDR3 region has 14 residues. TCRdb's copy holds only in-frame clones and misses some; the assay was immunoSEQ multiplex PCR. The data show roughly 10,000 clones, over 60% seen once. In its sample, this clone was seen once. The rearrangement links TRBV30 to TRBJ2-3, with 9 bases aligning to TRBD2. This sequence was found in a human donor with HPV-associated anogenital cancer. The material was tumor tissue, obtained from a patient who underwent chemoradiotherapy. The CDR3 nucleotides read TGTGCCTGGAGGCGGGGGGGCAGCACAGATACGCAGTATTTT. Amino acid sequence: CAWRRGGSTDTQYF.